These 2 T cell receptor beta chains originate from one sample sequenced in a study of immune cell composition in non-small cell lung cancer. Here immunoSEQ multiplex PCR was the method, and the copy in TCRdb shows in-frame clones only, minus some. The sample yields 5,600 or so clones, 78% seen once. The source material was lung tumor tissue. These receptors all stem from a human donor with non-small cell lung cancer.

The CDR3 reads CASRGIQETQYF. CDR3 in DNA: TGCGCCAGCCGGGGGATACAAGAGACCCAGTACTTC. The chain joins TRBV4-1 to TRBJ2-5; a possible D gene is TRBD2 (6 bases). The CDR3 has 12 residues. Per germline, CDR1 MGHRA and CDR2 YSYEKL. The V end lost 8 bases, the J end lost 2 bases, and 9 bases lay between the germline ends.

This clone was seen a single time. The rearrangement joins TRBV5-1 to TRBJ2-5; 11 nucleotides align to TRBD2. CDR1 SGHRS and CDR2 YFSETQ come from the germline V gene. V trimming: 7 bases; J trimming: 1 base; junction bases outside the gene matches: 6. The CDR3 totals 15 residues. CDR3 protein: CASGGTSGPQETQYF. The CDR3 nucleotides read TGCGCCAGCGGGGGGACTAGCGGTCCCCAAGAGACCCAGTACTTC.